This TCR beta chain was sequenced in a study of blood T cells in healthy people across ages. A word on this clonotype: The antigen remains undetermined.

Study results and caveats: Getting older went along with TCR beta diversity per million T cells dropping roughly linearly. TCR beta diversity tracked closely with naive T cell percentage.

Then a second PCR, running roughly 6 to 11 cycles, was carried out with a sample-barcoded 5' primer and a J-beta primer mix. All samples yielded 2.5 million or more CDR3-containing paired-end reads. TCRdb re-called the 5' RACE reads through MiXCR, storing one row per CDR3 protein. The table lists some 1.6 million distinct CDR3 sequences, around 36% of them singletons, with 11% in the top ten. Between the trimmed V and J ends, which lost 2 bases and 4 bases, there was a span of 11 bases. Germline lookup yields CDR1 LGHDT and CDR2 YNNKEL (reference sequence). CDR3 length: 14 residues. The receptor was isolated from a woman aged 25 to 45 in good health. The material sequenced was blood. V usage is TRBV3-1 and J usage is TRBJ2-5; tentative D call: TRBD2 (6 bases). Here the CDR3 DNA reads TGTGCCAGCAGCCAACTAGCGATTCGAGAGACCCAGTACTTC. This encodes CASSQLAIRETQYF.